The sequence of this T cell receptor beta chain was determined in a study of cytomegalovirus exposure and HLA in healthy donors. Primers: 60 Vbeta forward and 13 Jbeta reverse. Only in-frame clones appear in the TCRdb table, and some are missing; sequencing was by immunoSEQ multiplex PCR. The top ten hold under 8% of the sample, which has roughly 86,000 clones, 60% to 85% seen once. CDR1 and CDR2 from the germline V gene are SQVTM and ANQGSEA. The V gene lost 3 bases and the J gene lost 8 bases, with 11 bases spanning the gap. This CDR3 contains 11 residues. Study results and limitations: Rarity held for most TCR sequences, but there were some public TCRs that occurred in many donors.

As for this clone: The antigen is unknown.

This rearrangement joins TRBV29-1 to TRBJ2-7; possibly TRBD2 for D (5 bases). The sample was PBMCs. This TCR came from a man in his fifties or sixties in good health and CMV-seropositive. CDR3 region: CSVEDSNKQYF. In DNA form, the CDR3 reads TGCAGCGTTGAGGACTCTAACAAGCAGTACTTC.